This is a list of T cell receptor beta chains from one sample in a study of blood T cells in healthy people across ages. MiXCR, run by TCRdb on the 5' RACE reads, gives a single entry per CDR3 protein. The table has more than 800,000 distinct CDR3 sequences, around 28% seen once. Material for sequencing was blood. Receptors originate from a woman of 80 years or more in good health. CDR3s include the opening cysteine and the closing phenylalanine or tryptophan. The D gene is left open where the match is weak. Where a row states a size, it is once, few, many or the class of an expanded clone; other rows omit it.

>-|TRBJ2-7|TRBV5-1|-
CASSPNNRVEQYF
TGCGCCAGCAGCCCTAACAACAGGGTCGAGCAGTACTTC
>TRBD1|TRBJ2-3|TRBV25-1|many
CASRYRGMNTQYF
TGTGCCAGCAGGTACAGGGGAATGAATACGCAGTATTTT
>TRBD2|TRBJ2-1|TRBV28|-
CASSLLFLWREMSSYEQFF
TGTGCCAGCAGTTTATTATTTCTTTGGCGGGAGATGAGCTCCTACGAGCAGTTCTTC
>-|TRBJ2-3|TRBV10-2|many
CASSETQSTTDTQYF
TGCGCCAGCAGTGAGACCCAAAGCACCACAGATACGCAGTATTTT
>TRBD1|TRBJ1-4|TRBV12-3/TRBV12-4|-
CTSSKGQGDLLFF
TGTACCAGCAGTAAGGGACAGGGGGACCTGTTGTTTTTT
>-|TRBJ2-5|TRBV18|-
CASKQGRGSQETQYF
TGTGCCAGTAAGCAGGGGCGGGGGAGCCAAGAGACCCAGTACTTC
>-|TRBJ1-2|TRBV3-1|many
CASRGSNGYTF
TGTGCCAGCAGGGGTTCAAATGGCTACACCTTC
>-|TRBJ2-3|TRBV12-3/TRBV12-4|-
CASSHRESPDTQYF
TGTGCCAGCAGTCATCGAGAGAGCCCAGATACGCAATATTTT
>TRBD2|TRBJ2-5|TRBV11-2|-
CASSKLAGGPSEQYF
TGTGCCAGCAGTAAACTAGCGGGGGGGCCAAGTGAGCAGTACTTC
>TRBD2|TRBJ2-1|TRBV28|-
CASSSISGGAGNEQFF
TGTGCCAGCAGCTCTATTAGCGGGGGGGCAGGAAATGAGCAGTTCTTC
>-|TRBJ1-5|TRBV6-6|-
CASSYKGGNQPQHF
TGTGCCAGCAGTTACAAAGGAGGCAATCAGCCCCAGCATTTT
>-|TRBJ2-3|TRBV7-2|many
CASSAWTGGPGDTQYF
TGTGCCAGCAGCGCCTGGACAGGAGGGCCGGGGGATACGCAGTATTTT
>-|TRBJ2-5|TRBV20-1|many
CSARGREETQYF
TGCAGTGCTCGAGGGCGCGAAGAGACCCAGTACTTC
>-|TRBJ1-1|TRBV4-3|-
CASSQDWEGNTEAFF
TGCGCCAGCAGCCAAGATTGGGAGGGAAACACTGAAGCTTTCTTT
>-|TRBJ2-5|TRBV6-1|-
CASSVSAGSQETQYF
TGTGCCAGCAGTGTCTCGGCAGGATCTCAAGAGACCCAGTACTTC
>-|TRBJ1-4|TRBV30|few
CAWSATTGFREKLFF
TGTGCCTGGAGTGCCACCACAGGGTTTAGGGAAAAACTGTTTTTT
>-|TRBJ1-1|TRBV27|few
CASSLAGRAFF
TGTGCCAGCAGTTTGGCAGGGAGGGCTTTCTTT
>TRBD2|TRBJ2-1|TRBV7-9|many
CASSSLAGGPGGEQFF
TGTGCCAGCAGCTCTCTAGCGGGGGGGCCTGGTGGTGAGCAGTTCTTC
>-|TRBJ1-2|TRBV20-1|few
CSARDRPFYGYTF
TGCAGTGCTAGAGATCGCCCATTCTATGGCTACACCTTC
>-|TRBJ1-6|TRBV19|-
CASSIAPGVNSPLHF
TGTGCCAGTAGTATTGCGCCAGGTGTAAATTCACCCCTCCACTTT
>-|TRBJ2-7|TRBV7-9|many
CASSPVGTSPMFYEQYF
TGTGCCAGCAGCCCAGTGGGGACATCCCCGATGTTCTACGAGCAGTACTTC
>-|TRBJ2-7|TRBV12-3/TRBV12-4|many
CASITGGGGGPYEQYF
TGTGCCAGCATTACCGGGGGTGGGGGGGGCCCCTACGAGCAGTACTTC
>-|TRBJ1-6|TRBV6-1|once
CASSPGGLGGNSPLHF
TGTGCCAGCAGTCCGGGCGGATTGGGCGGTAATTCACCCCTCCACTTT
>-|TRBJ2-3|TRBV12-3/TRBV12-4|many
CASSLDLSTDTQYF
TGTGCCAGCAGTTTAGATCTTAGCACAGATACGCAGTATTTT